This record looks at one TCR beta chain sequence and its context. In this sample, this clonotype turned up many times. Its specific antigen is unknown. Per-base quality was not reported, and no clone a single base away is much larger than it. The sample is drawn from a study of response to subunit inactivated influenza vaccine (dated by TCRdb to the late 2010s). Broadly, across the study: To follow how T cells responded to a trivalent subunit inactivated influenza vaccine, the researchers relied on deep quantitative profiling of the T cell receptor repertoire.

Taken from cysteine to phenylalanine, the CDR3 has 13 residues. The only DNA kept is the CDR3, 39 bases in frame from the first base. The germline V gene provides CDR1 SQVTM and CDR2 ANQGSEA. V drops 7 bases and J drops 3 bases, leaving 16 bases in between. The sample's time point label is to be understood as: 45 days after influenza vaccine administration. General conclusions and limits of the study: The authors proposed that each seasonal influenza vaccination may bring in only a limited number of new T cells.

Library preparation employed RT-PCR. The sequencing machine was an Illumina HiSeq 2500. TCRdb itself trimmed the public reads at Q25 with fastp, ran MiXCR and retained productive beta chains. Entries are consolidated by CDR3 protein sequence, retaining the most common genes and DNA. This sample lists some 480,000 distinct CDR3 sequences; roughly 9.8% were detected once. Clones ranked in the top ten supply 9.5% to 15% of the sample. Here the sequenced sample was PBMCs from blood, taken 45 days after vaccination. This TCR was recovered from a man in his forties or fifties who received an inactivated influenza vaccine. Donor details come from another sample of the same person, matched by shared clones. Recombination joined TRBV29-1 with TRBJ2-7, and perhaps TRBD2 as D gene, on 6 matching bases. The CDR3 is CSAAEGRNYEQYF. The nucleotides are TGCAGCGCCGCGGAGGGTAGAAACTACGAGCAGTACTTC.